These 29 T cell receptor beta chains came from one sample sequenced in a study of CD8 T cells in Susac syndrome. The authors reverse transcribed about 0.45 to 1 ug RNA with random hexamers. MiXCR was run by TCRdb on the immunoSEQ multiplex PCR reads, yielding one entry per CDR3 protein. The sample consists of 120,000 to 150,000 distinct CDR3 sequences, around 94% of them appearing once. Sequencing was carried out using CD8+ T cells from PBMCs. The receptor source for this set is a human donor in good health.

This chain uses TRBV28 with TRBJ1-1; D is undetermined. The CDR3 covers 14 residues. V gave up 3 bases and J gave up 1 base, with 9 bases separating them. Germline V lookup: CDR1 MDHEN, CDR2 SYDVKM. CDR3 nucleotide sequence: TGTGCCAGCAGTTTTCGGGCGGAGAACACTGAAGCTTTCTTT. Translation: CASSFRAENTEAFF. Complete variable domain (other parts from reference TRBV28 and TRBJ1-1): DVKVTQSSRYLVKRTGEKVFLECVQDMDHENMFWYRQDPGLGLRLIYFSYDVKMKEKGDIPEGYSVSREKKERFSLILESASTNQTSMYLCASSFRAENTEAFFGQGTRLTVV.

J is TRBJ2-5 and V is TRBV7-2, with D perhaps being TRBD1 or TRBD2 (6 bases each). Germline CDR1 is SGHTA and CDR2 is FQGNSA. The CDR3 is 14 residues long. V lost 4 bases to trimming and J lost 4 bases, with 13 bases between them. The CDR3 nucleotides read TGTGCCAGCAGCTCCACGGGGGCGAGAGAGACCCAGTACTTC. Amino acids: CASSSTGARETQYF.

The chain uses TRBV13 and TRBJ2-1; TRBD1 aligns across 7 bases. The CDR3 runs to 14 residues. Germline assignment: CDR1 PRHDT and CDR2 FYEKMQ (reference sequence). The V segment lost 5 bases and the J segment 3 bases; nucleotides outside the gene matches: 4. CDR3 region: CASSRQGVYNEQFF. The CDR3 region has the DNA TGTGCCAGCAGCCGACAGGGAGTCTACAATGAGCAGTTCTTC.

The chain recombines TRBV4-2 with TRBJ2-5, with 7 bases fitting TRBD2. V shed 4 bases, J shed 4 bases, and the junction held 0 bases outside the gene matches. The CDR3 runs to 12 residues. The germline V gene has CDR1 LGHNA and CDR2 YNFKEQ. CDR3 nucleotides: TGTGCCAGCAGCCGGGGGGGAGAGACCCAGTACTTC. Translation: CASSRGGETQYF.

V gene TRBV27 combines with J gene TRBJ2-1; possibly TRBD2 for D (6 bases). Per germline, CDR1 MNHEY and CDR2 SMNVEV (reference sequence). The CDR3 consists of 12 residues. Trimming left V 10 bases short and J 5 bases short, with 12 bases between. CDR3 residues: CATSGEDNEQFF. The DNA of the CDR3 is TGTGCCACTTCCGGGGAGGACAATGAGCAGTTCTTC.

Only one count was recorded for this clonotype. This chain uses TRBV2 with TRBJ2-1; the D is unclear. The CDR3 is made up of 13 amino acids. Deletions cut 4 bases from V and 6 bases from J, with 10 bases between. Germline V gives CDR1 SNHLY, CDR2 FYNNEI. The CDR3 sequence is CASSVPVTNEQFF. The CDR3 nucleotides read TGTGCCAGCAGTGTACCGGTTACCAATGAGCAGTTCTTC.

This clonotype was seen once. J is TRBJ2-2 and V is TRBV15, with TRBD2 as a possible D gene (5 bases). Trimming took off 0 bases at V and 1 base at J, with 9 bases between the two ends. The CDR3 extends over 16 amino acids. In germline, CDR1 is LNHNV, CDR2 YYDKDF (reference sequence). CDR3 residues: CATSRDGERNTGELFF. CDR3 DNA: TGTGCCACCAGCAGAGATGGGGAGCGGAACACCGGGGAGCTGTTTTTT.

This chain uses TRBV27 with TRBJ2-5; 8 positions match TRBD1. Germline trimming cut 8 bases from V and 5 bases from J; bases unmatched to any gene: 4. The germline V gene encodes CDR1 MNHEY and CDR2 SMNVEV (reference sequence). CDR3 length equals 12 residues. The CDR3 DNA follows: TGTGCCAGCGGGACAGGCCATGAGACCCAGTACTTC. Residues: CASGTGHETQYF.

The gene calls are TRBV29-1 and TRBJ2-7; D is possibly TRBD1 (6 bases). Trimming cost V 3 bases and J 4 bases, with 10 bases left between them. The CDR3 is made up of 12 amino acids. Germline CDR1 and CDR2: SQVTM and ANQGSEA. The CDR3 coding sequence is TGCAGCGTTGAGGATGACAGGTACGAGCAGTACTTC. Protein sequence: CSVEDDRYEQYF.

The chain links TRBV4-3 to TRBJ1-1; D is uncertain. This CDR3 is built from 15 residues. V was shortened by 4 bases and J by 1 base, with 13 bases between the two germline ends. CDR1 and CDR2 (germline): LGHNA, YSLEER. CDR3 loop: CASSLNVGSNTEAFF. CDR3 in DNA: TGCGCCAGCAGCCTAAATGTTGGGTCGAACACTGAAGCTTTCTTT.

V usage is TRBV7-8 and J usage is TRBJ2-7, with 8 bases identical to TRBD2. The germline gives CDR1 SGHVS, CDR2 FQNEAQ. J was trimmed by 4 bases and V by 5 bases; bases with no gene match: 10. There are 15 residues in the CDR3. Written as DNA, the CDR3 is TGTGCCAGCAGCCAACCCGGGACTAGTGAGTACGAGCAGTACTTC. It codes for CASSQPGTSEYEQYF.

The chain links TRBV15 to TRBJ2-7, with a weak D call TRBD1 (6 bases). CDR3 length: 17 amino acids. Trimming took off 1 base at V and 4 bases at J, with 20 bases between the two ends. Looked up from germline, CDR1 is LNHNV and CDR2 is YYDKDF (reference sequence). This CDR3 reads CATSRGPSSGQGYEQYF. CDR3 DNA sequence: TGTGCCACCAGCAGAGGTCCGAGCTCGGGACAAGGTTACGAGCAGTACTTC.

The chain links TRBV4-3 to TRBJ1-2; the D gene is possibly TRBD1 (5 bases). This CDR3 contains 12 residues. Trimming stripped 1 base from V and 8 bases from J, with 8 bases between. Germline V CDR1 and CDR2: LGHNA, YSLEER. CDR3 sequence (DNA): TGCGCCAGCAGCCAAGTCGGGGCCGGCTACACCTTC. It translates to CASSQVGAGYTF.

The chain is built from TRBV6-2 or TRBV6-3 and TRBJ2-3, with 13 bases fitting TRBD2. The CDR3 has 13 amino acids. Looked up from germline, CDR1 is MNHEY and CDR2 is SVGEGT. V was pared by 10 bases and J by 6 bases, with 4 bases of the junction left unmatched. CDR3 protein: CATGTSGEDTQYF. In DNA form, the CDR3 reads TGTGCCACCGGGACTAGCGGGGAGGATACGCAGTATTTT.

V usage is TRBV29-1 and J usage is TRBJ2-7; possibly TRBD2 for D (6 bases). Germline values: CDR1 SQVTM, CDR2 ANQGSEA. V was pared by 4 bases and J by 2 bases, with 9 bases between. The CDR3 has 12 amino acids. The CDR3 nucleotides are TGCAGCGTTGTGACGGGAGCCTACGAGCAGTACTTC. Translated: CSVVTGAYEQYF.

This clonotype appeared a single time. CDR3 in DNA: TGTGCCAGCAGTTTAGGGGGGACTAGCGGAGAGACCCAGTACTTC. It codes for CASSLGGTSGETQYF. This chain links TRBV28 with TRBJ2-5, with 11 bases matching TRBD2. CDR1 and CDR2 from the germline V gene are MDHEN and SYDVKM. CDR3 length equals 15 residues. V dropped 2 bases and J dropped 4; count of bases not matched to a gene: 3.

The DNA for the CDR3 is TGTGCCAGCTCACCACCGGTTTCCGCGAGCGATGAGCAGTTCTTC. It translates to CASSPPVSASDEQFF. This chain uses TRBV18 with TRBJ2-1; D unresolved. The CDR3 covers 15 residues. V was clipped by 0 bases and J by 8 bases, with 14 bases between them. CDR1 KGHSH and CDR2 LQKENI come from the germline V gene.

The rearrangement links TRBV5-4 to TRBJ2-7; no reliable D call. CDR1 is SGHNT and CDR2 is YYREEE in the germline V gene (reference sequence). V lost 2 bases to trimming and J lost 0 bases, with 6 bases between them. CDR3 length: 13 residues. CDR3 nucleotides: TGTGCCAGCAGCTTCTGGGGCTCCTACGAGCAGTACTTC. It specifies CASSFWGSYEQYF.

The chain recombines TRBV6-2 or TRBV6-3 with TRBJ1-5, with TRBD1 as a possible D gene (6 bases). The CDR3 has 15 amino acids. V was shortened by 5 bases and J by 6 bases, with 17 bases between the two germline ends. In germline, CDR1 is MNHEY, CDR2 SVGEGT. CDR3 in DNA: TGTGCCAGCAGTCCCGCCGGGGGGCAGGGTCAGCCCCAGCATTTT. Protein product: CASSPAGGQGQPQHF.

The rearrangement uses TRBV20-1 and TRBJ2-5; D unclear. Germline CDR1 DFQATT, CDR2 SNEGSKA (reference sequence). V gave up 0 bases and J gave up 5 bases, with 4 bases separating them. CDR3 length: 11 amino acids. This chain's CDR3 is CSARDLETQYF. The DNA for the CDR3 is TGCAGTGCTAGAGATTTGGAGACCCAGTACTTC.

The chain has TRBV15 and TRBJ2-5; 10 bases match TRBD2. V lost 1 base to trimming and J lost 5 bases; unmatched junction nucleotides: 4. The CDR3 covers 15 residues. Germline CDR1 is LNHNV and CDR2 is YYDKDF (reference sequence). CDR3 nucleotide sequence: TGTGCCACCAGCAGAGTTAGCGGGAGGTCTGAGACCCAGTACTTC. Translating gives CATSRVSGRSETQYF.

The chain joins TRBV3-1 to TRBJ2-1, with 10 positions matching TRBD2. Germline assignment: CDR1 LGHDT and CDR2 YNNKEL (reference sequence). The length of the CDR3 is 15 residues. V gave up 2 bases and J gave up 9 bases; unmatched junction bases: 7. The CDR3: CASSQLAGVGSEQFF. The CDR3 DNA is TGTGCCAGCAGCCAACTAGCGGGAGTAGGAAGTGAGCAGTTCTTC.

This clonotype was counted once. The CDR3 coding sequence is TGTGCCAGCAGTGAATATGGTCGGAGCATGGGGAATCAGCCCCAGCATTTT. Translating it yields CASSEYGRSMGNQPQHF. The V call is TRBV2, the J call TRBJ1-5; D is uncertain. Per germline, CDR1 SNHLY and CDR2 FYNNEI. The CDR3 has 17 residues. Trimming removed 2 bases at V and 4 bases at J, with 18 bases between.

Worth noting for this clonotype: At one end, the junction sequence differs from germline, possibly due to a read error. This chain joins TRBV15 and TRBJ2-3, with 8 bases fitting TRBD1. Germline loops: CDR1 LNHNV, CDR2 YYDKDF (reference sequence). The CDR3 extends over 17 amino acids. The CDR3 loop reads CATRRDHGTGGTDTQYF. Here the CDR3 DNA reads TGTGCCACCAGGAGAGATCACGGGACAGGCGGCACAGATACGCAGTATTTT.

This clonotype has only a few counts. The chain employs TRBV7-2 and TRBJ2-3; D is unresolved. This CDR3 has 11 amino acids. The V end lost 5 bases, the J end lost 8 bases, and 8 bases lay between the germline ends. In germline, CDR1 is SGHTA, CDR2 FQGNSA. The CDR3 nucleotides are TGTGCCAGCAGCCCGGGCGGTACGCAGTATTTT. Translation: CASSPGGTQYF.

V and J are TRBV7-9 and TRBJ2-1; tentatively, D is TRBD1 (5 bases). The CDR3 consists of 11 residues. In germline, CDR1 is SEHNR, CDR2 FQNEAQ (reference sequence). V dropped 5 bases and J dropped 10 bases, with 9 bases sitting between them. CDR3 loop: CASSPDREQFF. The CDR3 DNA follows: TGTGCCAGCAGCCCAGACAGAGAGCAGTTCTTC.

The chain recombines TRBV7-6 with TRBJ2-1; D possibly corresponds to TRBD1 (6 bases). The CDR3 loop spans 12 amino acids. From germline, CDR1 is SGHVS and CDR2 FNYEAQ. Trimming took 5 bases from V and 7 from J, leaving 9 bases between them. In DNA, the CDR3 is TGTGCCAGCAGCCCCCAGGGGAATGAGCAGTTCTTC. Protein: CASSPQGNEQFF. The variable domain in full, with the rest retrieved from reference TRBV7-6 and TRBJ2-1, is GAGVSQSPRYKVTKRGQDVALRCDPISGHVSLYWYRQALGQGPEFLTYFNYEAQQDKSGLPNDRFSAERPEGSISTLTIQRTEQRDSAMYRCASSPQGNEQFFGPGTRLTVL.

The J gene is TRBJ2-1, the V gene TRBV7-9; tentative D call: TRBD2 (5 bases). V was cut by 2 bases and J by 0 bases, with 8 bases left in between. Germline CDR1 and CDR2: SEHNR and FQNEAQ (reference sequence). The CDR3 covers 15 residues. The CDR3: CASSLTGNSYNEQFF. The CDR3 DNA reads TGTGCCAGCAGCTTAACGGGAAACTCCTACAATGAGCAGTTCTTC.

The chain has TRBV28 and TRBJ1-1; no definite D call. Germline values: CDR1 MDHEN, CDR2 SYDVKM. This CDR3 is 14 amino acids long. The ends were cut back, 2 bases at V and 4 bases at J, with 11 bases in the middle. CDR3 residues: CASSLRLSGTEAFF. In DNA, the CDR3 is TGTGCCAGCAGTTTAAGGTTATCGGGCACTGAAGCTTTCTTT.